This T cell receptor beta chain stems from a study of vaccination and CD4 T cells after COVID-19. At the level of the study: Post-COVID draws followed diagnosis by a median roughly 93 days (range 35 to 161). Control wells got either CEFX epitopes, HIV-1 Nef peptides, or no peptide at all. Study observations and caveats: Convalescent patients had a median approximately 86% of post-vaccine SARS-CoV-2-reactive clones that were detected only after vaccination, not before it.

This sample's treatment: roughly ten-day PBMC culture with coronavirus spike peptide pools or control peptides (ViraFEST assay). As concerns this clonotype: The antigen remains unidentified.

The CDR3 runs 14 residues. Germline lookup yields CDR1 LNHDA and CDR2 SQIVND (reference sequence). The V end was cut by 5 bases, the J end by 0 bases, with 8 bases between. Sequence data for DNA of cultured CD4+ T cells were generated by the Oncomine TCR Beta short-read assay. TCRdb recomputed calls from the PCR reads with MiXCR, one row per CDR3 protein. This table has about 15,000 distinct CDR3 sequences, about a fifth appearing once. The sequencing here drew on CD4+ T cells from blood, cultured in vitro, taken before SARS-CoV-2 vaccination. The chain has TRBV19 and TRBJ2-4, with no clear D. This TCR was sampled from a human donor who received a COVID-19 vaccine. The CDR3 DNA reads as TGTGCCAGTAGTGGGCCAACAGCCAAAAACATTCAGTACTTC. Encoded protein: CASSGPTAKNIQYF.